Following are 29 T cell receptor beta chains from one sample sequenced in a study of blood T cell repertoires in COVID-19. TCRdb's copy holds only in-frame clones and misses some; the assay was immunoSEQ multiplex PCR. The sample lists about 500,000 clones, 75% to 90% occurring once. Specimen: PBMCs or T cells enriched from blood (not recorded which). Receptor source: a woman between 18 and 29 years old who had recovered from COVID-19.

The gene calls are TRBV24-1 and TRBJ1-5, with TRBD1 as a possible D gene (6 bases). Trimming pared 7 bases from V and 5 bases from J, leaving 11 bases between. Germline CDR1 reads KGHDR; CDR2 reads SFDVKD. CDR3 length: 13 amino acids. CDR3 coding DNA: TGTGCCACCAGCGGGGGGCTGGATCAGCCCCAGCATTTT. Translated: CATSGGLDQPQHF.

The chain couples TRBV5-1 to TRBJ2-7; D is undetermined. Germline V gives CDR1 SGHRS, CDR2 YFSETQ. V gave up 8 bases and J gave up 2 bases, with 17 bases separating them. The CDR3 has 14 residues. The CDR3 sequence is CASFDSAYPYEQYF. CDR3 coding DNA: TGCGCCAGTTTTGACTCCGCATACCCCTACGAGCAGTACTTC.

This clone was counted a single time. V usage is TRBV11-3 and J usage is TRBJ2-2; possible D gene TRBD1, 6 bases. Germline V gives CDR1 SGHNT, CDR2 YENEEA. This CDR3 has 15 residues. Trimming pared 1 base from V and 7 bases from J, leaving 13 bases between. The CDR3 loop reads CASSLGDIFDGELFF. The CDR3 DNA follows: TGTGCCAGCAGCTTAGGGGACATTTTTGACGGGGAGCTGTTTTTT.

The J gene is TRBJ1-1, the V gene TRBV7-3; D is undetermined. Between the trimmed V and J ends, which lost 3 bases and 2 bases, there was a span of 7 bases. Germline V gene data show CDR1 as SGHTA and CDR2 as FQGTGA. This CDR3 contains 13 residues. The CDR3 DNA reads TGTGCCAGCAGCTTTACGACAAACACTGAAGCTTTCTTT. It codes for CASSFTTNTEAFF.

The V gene is TRBV27, the J gene TRBJ2-2, with D tentatively TRBD1 (6 bases). The CDR3 loop spans 16 amino acids. V dropped 5 bases and J dropped 2 bases, with 15 bases sitting between them. Per germline, CDR1 MNHEY and CDR2 SMNVEV (reference sequence). CDR3 nucleotides: TGTGCCAGCAGTCTCAACAGGGTTCCTAACACCGGGGAGCTGTTTTTT. Its translation is CASSLNRVPNTGELFF.

The rearrangement links TRBV6-6 to TRBJ1-2, with D hard to call. From germline, CDR1 is MNHNY and CDR2 SVGAGI (reference sequence). The CDR3 runs to 16 residues. V was shortened by 6 bases and J by 2 bases, with 19 bases between the two germline ends. For the CDR3, the DNA is TGTGCCAGCAGGACGGGGAAATCGTCATCCAACTATGGCTACACCTTC. Protein: CASRTGKSSSNYGYTF.

J is TRBJ2-5 and V is TRBV30, with D perhaps matching TRBD2 (7 bases). There are 14 residues in the CDR3. Germline V gene data show CDR1 as GTSNPN and CDR2 as SVGIG (reference sequence). The V and J ends lost 0 bases and 4 bases respectively, with 12 bases between them. Here the CDR3 reads CAWSVRGARETQYF. In nucleotides, the CDR3 is TGTGCCTGGAGTGTACGGGGGGCCCGAGAGACCCAGTACTTC. The variable domain in full, completed from reference TRBV30 and TRBJ2-5, reads SQTIHQWPATLVQPVGSPLSLECTVEGTSNPNLYWYRQAAGRGLQLLFYSVGIGQISSEVPQNLSASRPQDRQFILSSKKLLLSDSGFYLCAWSVRGARETQYFGPGTRLLVL.

The table lists this clone with a few counts. The chain is built from TRBV10-2 and TRBJ1-1; TRBD1 is a possible D gene (6 bases). The CDR3 sequence is 15 residues long. The ends were cut back, 7 bases at V and 4 bases at J, with 19 bases in the middle. Per germline, CDR1 WSHSY and CDR2 SAAADI. The CDR3 protein is CASNPGWVRGTEAFF. CDR3 DNA: TGCGCCAGCAACCCGGGTTGGGTCAGGGGCACTGAAGCTTTCTTT.

The V call is TRBV7-9, the J call TRBJ2-7; D is perhaps TRBD2 (6 bases). The CDR3 totals 14 residues. In germline, CDR1 is SEHNR, CDR2 FQNEAQ (reference sequence). With 5 bases removed from V and 9 bases from J, the gap between germline ends came to 20 bases. CDR3 coding DNA: TGTGCCAGCAGCCCTAGCGAGGGGCGCGCCGGGCAGTACTTC. Encoded protein: CASSPSEGRAGQYF.

V is TRBV15 and J is TRBJ1-6; D is undetermined. Germline-derived CDR1 and CDR2 are LNHNV and YYDKDF (reference sequence). Deletions cut 0 bases from V and 10 bases from J, with 13 bases between. The CDR3 runs 15 residues. The CDR3 DNA reads as TGTGCCACCAGCAGAGATAGCGGGGATAGGTCACCCCTCCACTTT. Translated, it gives CATSRDSGDRSPLHF. The complete variable domain, with remaining parts taken from reference TRBV15 and TRBJ1-6, reads DAMVIQNPRYQVTQFGKPVTLSCSQTLNHNVMYWYQQKSSQAPKLLFHYYDKDFNNEADTPDNFQSRRPNTSFCFLDIRSPGLGDTAMYLCATSRDSGDRSPLHFGNGTRLTVT.

This chain uses TRBV4-1 with TRBJ1-1, with D possibly being TRBD1 (6 bases). Germline assignment: CDR1 MGHRA and CDR2 YSYEKL. V lost 1 base and J 3 bases, leaving 9 bases between the germline ends. The CDR3 is made up of 14 amino acids. The CDR3 region is CASSQGRGDTEAFF. CDR3 sequence (DNA): TGCGCCAGCAGCCAAGGCAGGGGAGACACTGAAGCTTTCTTT.

V and J are TRBV6-5 and TRBJ1-5; 7 bases line up with TRBD1. CDR1 MNHEY and CDR2 SVGAGI come from the germline V gene. The CDR3 is 14 amino acids. The V gene end was trimmed by 6 bases and the J gene end by 3 bases; junction bases not matched to a gene: 5. CDR3 loop: CASSQGQFNQPQHF. As DNA, the CDR3 is TGTGCCAGCAGCCAGGGACAGTTCAATCAGCCCCAGCATTTT.

This clone came up a few times. The chain combines TRBV30 with TRBJ1-2, with TRBD1 matching over 7 bases. This CDR3 region has 13 residues. Germline assignment: CDR1 GTSNPN and CDR2 SVGIG (reference sequence). Unmatched junction bases numbered 10, after V lost 4 bases and J lost 8 bases. The CDR3, as DNA: TGTGCCTGGACCCGACAGGGACTTGTGGGCTACACCTTC. It is translated as CAWTRQGLVGYTF.

The V call is TRBV28, the J call TRBJ2-3; perhaps TRBD1 as D (5 bases). The V gene's germline CDR1 is MDHEN and CDR2 SYDVKM. The V gene lost 3 bases and the J gene lost 4 bases, with 11 bases spanning the gap. The CDR3 is 14 amino acids. The CDR3 protein is CASSLGRAADTQYF. The CDR3 DNA follows: TGTGCCAGCAGTTTGGGCAGGGCCGCAGATACGCAGTATTTT.

In this sample, this clone turned up a few times. V is TRBV10-2 and J is TRBJ1-1; 8 positions match TRBD1. CDR1 is WSHSY and CDR2 is SAAADI in the germline V gene. The CDR3 contains 14 residues. Trimming cost V 3 bases and J 7 bases; bases outside gene matches: 7. The CDR3 nucleotides are TGCGCCAGCAGTGACCCGACAGGGGCTAATGAAGCTTTCTTT. Its protein product is CASSDPTGANEAFF.

V usage is TRBV19 and J usage is TRBJ2-7; 8 bases are a match to TRBD1. J gave up 3 bases and V 4 bases, and 5 bases lay outside the gene matches. Germline V gene sequence: CDR1 LNHDA, CDR2 SQIVND (reference sequence). CDR3 size: 14 residues. CDR3 loop: CASSTTGEGYEQYF. The CDR3 coding sequence is TGTGCCAGTAGTACGACAGGGGAAGGCTACGAGCAGTACTTC.

The gene calls are TRBV19 and TRBJ2-5, with a tentative D call TRBD1 (6 bases). The CDR3 is made up of 13 amino acids. The germline gives CDR1 LNHDA, CDR2 SQIVND (reference sequence). The V gene lost 5 bases and the J gene lost 3 bases, with 10 bases spanning the gap. CDR3 residues: CASSSRQEETQYF. The CDR3 DNA is TGTGCCAGTAGTTCACGACAGGAAGAGACCCAGTACTTC.

The chain links TRBV28 to TRBJ1-2, with a possible D match to TRBD1 (5 bases). V lost 1 base, J lost 2 bases, and 11 bases lay in between. The CDR3 is 15 amino acids. The V gene's germline CDR1 is MDHEN and CDR2 SYDVKM. The CDR3 reads CASSLFGGDNYGYTF. CDR3 coding DNA: TGTGCCAGCAGTTTATTCGGGGGTGACAACTATGGCTACACCTTC.

This rearrangement joins TRBV10-2 to TRBJ2-7; D not resolved. Germline-derived CDR1 and CDR2 are WSHSY and SAAADI. V shed 3 bases and J shed 5 bases, with 5 bases lying between them. CDR3 size: 11 residues. The DNA for the CDR3 is TGCGCCAGCAGTGACTATGACGAGCAGTACTTC. Translating it yields CASSDYDEQYF.

The chain joins TRBV3-1 (or the pseudogene TRBV3-2) to TRBJ1-2; TRBD1 matches 9 bases. The V segment lost 2 bases and the J segment 2 bases; nucleotides outside the gene matches: 6. Germline V CDR1 and CDR2: LGHDT, YNNKEL (reference sequence). The CDR3 has 16 amino acids. CDR3 sequence (DNA): TGTGCCAGCAGCCAAAAAGGGACAGGGCCAAACTATGGCTACACCTTC. Translation gives CASSQKGTGPNYGYTF.

This rearrangement joins TRBV7-8 to TRBJ1-2; D not certain. The CDR3 sequence is 12 residues long. The ends were cut back, 2 bases at V and 6 bases at J, with 7 bases in the middle. Germline V gene lookup returns CDR1 SGHVS and CDR2 FQNEAQ. DNA of the CDR3: TGTGCCAGCAGCTTACAGGAAAATGGCTACACCTTC. Translating it yields CASSLQENGYTF.

V is TRBV28 and J is TRBJ2-7; the match to TRBD2 covers 7 bases. This CDR3 has 16 residues. Losses at the gene ends were 6 bases for V and 4 bases for J; bases not matched to a gene: 15. The germline V gene has CDR1 MDHEN and CDR2 SYDVKM. The CDR3, as DNA: TGTGCCAGCAGAGTCGGGGGGACCCCTCAAGGGTACGAGCAGTACTTC. This gives the protein CASRVGGTPQGYEQYF.

The chain uses TRBV7-9 and TRBJ1-5; D is possibly TRBD1 (5 bases). The V gene lost 2 bases and the J gene lost 6 bases, with 14 bases spanning the gap. Germline CDR1 and CDR2: SEHNR and FQNEAQ (reference sequence). The CDR3 consists of 15 residues. CDR3 amino acids: CASSLMGTIPQPQHF. The CDR3 DNA sequence: TGTGCCAGCAGCTTAATGGGGACTATACCTCAGCCCCAGCATTTT.

This chain connects TRBV4-1 to TRBJ2-3, with 8 bases matching TRBD2. Germline V gene sequence: CDR1 MGHRA, CDR2 YSYEKL. The CDR3 consists of 17 residues. Trimming took 4 bases from V and 2 from J; bases not matched to a gene: 11. Here the CDR3 reads CASSPWAGGLITDTQYF. The CDR3 nucleotides read TGCGCCAGCAGCCCCTGGGCGGGGGGCCTAATCACAGATACGCAGTATTTT.

The chain uses TRBV11-2 and TRBJ2-3; no clear D. The ends were cut back, 0 bases at V and 9 bases at J, with 10 bases in the middle. The CDR3 sequence is 13 residues long. Germline CDR1 is SGHAT and CDR2 is FQNNGV. CDR3 region: CASSLDRSETQYF. CDR3 DNA sequence: TGTGCCAGCAGCTTAGATCGGAGTGAGACGCAGTATTTT.

The V call is TRBV3-1 (or the pseudogene TRBV3-2), the J call TRBJ2-1; D is perhaps TRBD2 (7 bases). Trimming took 4 bases from V and 0 from J, leaving 13 bases between them. CDR1 and CDR2 (germline): LGHDT, YNNKEL (reference sequence). The CDR3 length is 16 residues. CDR3 sequence reads: CASSPRGAISYNEQFF. CDR3 coding DNA: TGTGCCAGCAGCCCCCGGGGGGCAATCTCCTACAATGAGCAGTTCTTC.

The V gene is TRBV3-1 (or the pseudogene TRBV3-2), the J gene TRBJ1-2; TRBD1 aligns across 7 bases. CDR1 LGHDT and CDR2 YNNKEL come from the germline V gene (reference sequence). Trimming took 4 bases from V and 3 from J; bases not matched to a gene: 11. The CDR3 length is 16 residues. Here the CDR3 reads CASSPIRTGSDYGYTF. CDR3 coding DNA: TGTGCCAGCAGCCCGATAAGGACAGGCTCGGACTATGGCTACACCTTC.

This rearrangement joins TRBV10-3 to TRBJ1-6, with TRBD1 matching 10 bases. This CDR3 is 16 amino acids long. The junction had 10 bases not matched to a gene; V was cut back by 10 bases and J by 4 bases. Germline CDR1 is ENHRY and CDR2 is SYGVKD. In DNA form, the CDR3 reads TGTGCCACCCGTGGGACAGGGGTCCTGTATAATTCACCCCTCCACTTT. Residues: CATRGTGVLYNSPLHF.

This chain links TRBV30 with TRBJ2-2; 7 bases map to TRBD2. V gave up 0 bases and J gave up 8 bases; unmatched junction bases: 0. The CDR3 has 12 amino acids. Germline CDR1 is GTSNPN and CDR2 is SVGIG (reference sequence). This chain's CDR3 is CAWSVAGGELFF. In DNA form, the CDR3 reads TGTGCCTGGAGTGTAGCGGGGGGGGAGCTGTTTTTT.